This T cell receptor beta chain appears in the sequencing data of a study of regulatory T cells in long-lasting Graves disease. Both iRepertoire HTBI primers and Arm-PCR of CDR3 regions were used to build the TCR beta libraries. TCRdb reprocessed the multiplex PCR reads with MiXCR, giving one entry per CDR3 protein. The sample records about 400,000 distinct CDR3 sequences, 15% to 20% being singletons. Germline V gene lookup returns CDR1 MNHEY and CDR2 SVGEGT. V gave up 7 bases and J gave up 4 bases; unmatched junction bases: 8. There are 16 residues in the CDR3. This clonotype occurred a few times. The time point denotes: newly diagnosed GD, antithyroid drugs for less than 3 months. Extracted PBMC RNA gave rise to the TCR library. These data are also associated with another study on T cells in Graves' hyperthyroidism and ophthalmopathy.

The clonotype originates from a woman aged 18-29 years with Graves disease. Sequenced material: peripheral blood mononuclear cells (PBMCs), taken at new diagnosis, from a patient treated with antithyroid drugs. The rearrangement links TRBV6-2 or TRBV6-3 to TRBJ2-1; 12 bases match TRBD2. The CDR3 sequence is CASTRLAGDQYNEQFF. The CDR3 bases are TGTGCCAGCACCAGACTAGCGGGAGATCAATACAATGAGCAGTTCTTC.